This T cell receptor (beta chain) is drawn from a study of cytomegalovirus exposure and HLA in healthy donors. General study findings and limits: Rare TCR sequences predominated, though certain public TCRs were found in many donors.

For this clone: Antigen specificity is unknown.

PCR was performed using 60 Vbeta and 13 Jbeta primers. Authors' data handling: There were 80 million to 95 million unique TCR beta chains by a later count, and around 10 million of them were shared. Profiling relied on immunoSEQ multiplex PCR, and the TCRdb table lists in-frame clones only, not all of them. The V and J calls and clone size are taken from that table; D and trimming were inferred from the DNA. Of around 150,000 clones in the sample, roughly 80% are singletons; the top ten hold around 6.7%. The sequence was obtained from a woman aged 25 to 39 in good health and CMV-seropositive. The sequenced sample consisted of PBMCs.

The CDR3 region is CASSRSTSGFNNEQFF. CDR3 bases: TGTGCCAGCAGCAGATCGACTAGCGGTTTTAACAATGAGCAGTTCTTC. The genes are TRBV9 and TRBJ2-1; 9 nucleotides agree with TRBD2. Germline loops: CDR1 SGDLS, CDR2 YYNGEE. The V and J ends lost 4 bases and 5 bases, in that order; junction bases with no gene match: 10. The CDR3 has 16 amino acids.